The clone carrying this T cell receptor (beta chain) was picked up one time. Its target is unknown. The entry originates in a study of regulatory T cells in long-lasting Graves disease. Study background: Persistent Graves' disease denoted over 5 years of antithyroid drugs plus positive TSH receptor antibodies. Study conclusions and caveats: New patients shared fewer public clonotypes (approximately 1,000) than persistent patients did (fewer than 3,000). TCR diversity was lower in persistent Graves' patients (versus newly diagnosed ones). The study found TRBV28, TRBJ1-2 and TRBJ2-5 favored in persistent disease.

The time point denotes: persistent/refractory GD, antithyroid drugs over 5 years with positive TRAb. There was RNA extracted from PBMCs, and the TCR library was made from it. V dropped 0 bases and J dropped 4 bases, with 8 bases sitting between them. The V gene's germline CDR1 is LGHNA and CDR2 YSLEER. The CDR3 loop spans 14 amino acids. Assembly of TCR beta libraries relied on iRepertoire HTBI primers together with Arm-PCR of CDR3 regions. TCRdb fed the multiplex PCR reads into MiXCR, producing one record per CDR3 protein. The data show roughly 300,000 distinct CDR3 sequences, with under 25% seen just once and roughly three fifths held by the top ten.

The sample here was peripheral blood mononuclear cells (PBMCs), taken when the disease was refractory, from a patient treated with antithyroid drugs. This clonotype was obtained from a female donor with Graves disease. The chain has TRBV4-3 and TRBJ2-3; D not resolved. The CDR3 DNA follows: TGCGCCAGCAGCCAAGACTTGGGTTCAGATACGCAGTATTTT. Amino acids: CASSQDLGSDTQYF.